Listed below are T cell receptor beta chains from one sample, sequenced in a study of vaccination and CD4 T cells after COVID-19. What these receptors recognize is not known. TCRdb re-called the PCR reads with MiXCR, one entry per CDR3 protein. Of around 21,000 distinct CDR3 sequences in the sample, 45% to 70% were seen once. Sequences were obtained from CD4+ T cells from blood, cultured in vitro. The receptors derive from a human donor who had recovered from COVID-19. CDR3s include the opening cysteine and the closing phenylalanine or tryptophan. The D gene is left open where the match is weak. Size values are once, few and many counts, or a class for expanded clones, and some rows have none.

V	size	D	J	DNA	CDR3
TRBV27	NA	TRBD2	TRBJ2-1	TGTGCCAGCGCAGCTTGGACGTGGGAGGGCGATGAGCAGTTCTTC	CASAAWTWEGDEQFF
TRBV6-1	few	NA	TRBJ2-2	TGTGCCAGCAGTGGACAGAGGAACACCGGGGAGCTGTTTTTT	CASSGQRNTGELFF
TRBV15	few	TRBD2	TRBJ2-1	TGTGCCACCAGCAGAGATCGGGCTAGCGGTTACTACAATGAGCAGTTCTTC	CATSRDRASGYYNEQFF
TRBV7-9	NA	NA	TRBJ1-4	TGTGCCAGCAGCCCCCAGGTCGCAACTAATGAAAAACTGTTTTTT	CASSPQVATNEKLFF
TRBV5-5	NA	NA	TRBJ2-2	TGTGCCAGCAGCTTGTTGCGGGTCAACACCGGGGAGCTGTTTTTT	CASSLLRVNTGELFF
TRBV6-5	few	NA	TRBJ1-5	TGTGCCAGCAGTTACTCGGACGGAAGCAATCAGCCCCAGCATTTT	CASSYSDGSNQPQHF
TRBV12-3/TRBV12-4	once	NA	TRBJ1-2	TGTGCCAGCTACCGAGGTTGGGGAAGAGCTAACTATGGCTACACCTTC	CASYRGWGRANYGYTF
TRBV28	NA	TRBD1	TRBJ2-7	TGTGCCAGCACATCAGGGGGCAGGGAGCAGTACTTC	CASTSGGREQYF
TRBV19	few	NA	TRBJ2-5	TGTGCCAGTAGTATAGTCCCCGGGACACAAGAGACCCAGTACTTC	CASSIVPGTQETQYF
TRBV20-1	NA	NA	TRBJ2-7	TGCAGTGCTAGAGATCGAGGGGGAACCTACGAGCAGTACTTC	CSARDRGGTYEQYF
TRBV11-2	NA	NA	TRBJ2-2	TGTGCCAGCAGCTTAATAAGGGGGAACACCGGGGAGCTGTTTTTT	CASSLIRGNTGELFF
TRBV6-2/TRBV6-3	NA	TRBD2	TRBJ2-5	TGTGCCAGCAGGCAATTTGGCTGGAGACTAGCTCAACAAGAGACCCAGTACTTC	CASRQFGWRLAQQETQYF
TRBV6-2/TRBV6-3	NA	TRBD2	TRBJ2-7	TGTGCCAGCAGAACTAGCGGCTACGAGCAGTACTTC	CASRTSGYEQYF
TRBV19	few	NA	TRBJ1-1	TGTGCCAGTAGCGTAACAGGTTGGAACACTGAAGCTTTCTTT	CASSVTGWNTEAFF
TRBV20-1	NA	NA	TRBJ2-7	TGCAGTGCTCCCCGGGACGGAACCTACGAGCAGTACTTC	CSAPRDGTYEQYF
TRBV20-1	few	NA	TRBJ1-1	TGCAGTGCTAGAGATCCGATAACAGGGTCTGTCGGGGCTTTCTTT	CSARDPITGSVGAFF
TRBV7-2	NA	NA	TRBJ2-7	TGTGCCAGCAGCGAGTTCCGGGCCTCGACCTACGAGCAGTACTTC	CASSEFRASTYEQYF
TRBV20-1	NA	NA	TRBJ1-5	TGCAGTGCTAGAGTAGGAAGGGTCCATCAGCCCCAGCATTTT	CSARVGRVHQPQHF
TRBV10-1	few	TRBD1	TRBJ2-5	TGCGCCAGCAGTGACCCGGGACAGGGGGGGACCCAAGAGACCCAGTACTTC	CASSDPGQGGTQETQYF
TRBV7-9	NA	NA	TRBJ1-4	TGTGCCAGCAGCTTCTCCGGGACGGTGAATGAAAAACTGTTTTTT	CASSFSGTVNEKLFF
TRBV7-9	few	TRBD1	TRBJ1-5	TGTGCCAGCAGCTTAGGGACAGGGTTTGGTCAGCCCCAGCATTTT	CASSLGTGFGQPQHF
TRBV7-2	few	NA	TRBJ1-1	TGTGCCAGCAGCTTCCAGGTTAACACTGAAGCTTTCTTT	CASSFQVNTEAFF
TRBV7-2	NA	NA	TRBJ2-2	TGTGCCAGCAGCCTACAGGGAAACACCGGGGAGCTGTTTTTT	CASSLQGNTGELFF
TRBV6-2/TRBV6-3	NA	TRBD1	TRBJ1-2	TGTGCCAGCAGTTACACAACAGGGGGAAGATATGGCTACACCTTC	CASSYTTGGRYGYTF
TRBV6-1	NA	NA	TRBJ2-1	TGTGCCAGCAACGGTGGGCGGCACTACAATGAGCAGTTCTTC	CASNGGRHYNEQFF
TRBV7-2	few	TRBD1	TRBJ1-6	TGTGCCAGCAATAGAGACAGGGGTGGATCACCCCTCCACTTT	CASNRDRGGSPLHF
TRBV29-1	few	TRBD1	TRBJ2-7	TGCAGCGTTGAAGATCGCGGGACAGGGGGATCCGAGCAGTACTTC	CSVEDRGTGGSEQYF
TRBV7-2	NA	NA	TRBJ1-5	TGTGCCAGCAGCTTCAAGTTTGGCGGCCCCGTGCATTTT	CASSFKFGGPVHF
TRBV2	NA	NA	TRBJ2-7	TGTGCCAGCAAGCTGAGCGGAGACATTACCTACGAGCAGTACTTC	CASKLSGDITYEQYF
TRBV15	NA	NA	TRBJ2-7	TGTGCCACCAGCAGAGATCCGGTCGGCGAGCAGTACTTC	CATSRDPVGEQYF
TRBV6-1	few	TRBD2	TRBJ2-3	TGTGCCACCGTTAGGGCCAGTAGCGGGAGGTATACAGATACGCAGTATTTT	CATVRASSGRYTDTQYF
TRBV20-1	few	NA	TRBJ1-1	TGCAGTGCTCTCAACAGTATAACAGGGATTGAAGCTTTCTTT	CSALNSITGIEAFF
TRBV5-1	large	NA	TRBJ2-1	TGCGCCAGCAGCTTGGGTAGCGGGGTGGGACAGGAGCAGTTCTTC	CASSLGSGVGQEQFF
TRBV6-9	NA	NA	TRBJ1-4	TGTGCCAGCAGTGACAGTGGCTGGTATGAAAAACTGTTTTTT	CASSDSGWYEKLFF
TRBV30	NA	TRBD1	TRBJ1-2	TGTGCCTGGAGTGTATCGGGACAGGGTCATGGCTACACCTTC	CAWSVSGQGHGYTF
TRBV23-1	NA	NA	TRBJ1-2	TGCGCCAGCAGTCAATCGGACAGTCCATCCTATGGCTACACCTTC	CASSQSDSPSYGYTF
TRBV3-1	NA	TRBD2	TRBJ2-7	TGTGCCAGCAGCTCCCTAGCGGGGGGGTACGAGCAGTACTTC	CASSSLAGGYEQYF
TRBV29-1	few	TRBD1	TRBJ1-1	TGCAGCGCTCGACAGGGTACGATGAACACTGAAGCTTTCTTT	CSARQGTMNTEAFF
TRBV12-3/TRBV12-4	NA	NA	TRBJ1-2	TGTGCCAGCAGTCTAGGGACTCCTAACTATGGCTACACCTTC	CASSLGTPNYGYTF
TRBV6-1	NA	NA	TRBJ2-3	TGTGCCAGCAGCCAGGACCGGCACGGAGATACGCAGTATTTT	CASSQDRHGDTQYF
TRBV28	NA	NA	TRBJ1-2	TGTGCCAGCAGTTTGACAGAACGCTACTACACCTTC	CASSLTERYYTF
TRBV6-2/TRBV6-3	NA	NA	TRBJ2-6	TGTGCCAGCAGCCACGGGAGCTCTGGGGCCAACGTCCTGACTTTC	CASSHGSSGANVLTF
TRBV5-4	NA	TRBD1	TRBJ1-1	TGTGCCAGCAGCGGGGGGACAGGGGCGAGGAACACTGAAGCTTTCTTT	CASSGGTGARNTEAFF
TRBV6-5	once	TRBD2	TRBJ2-1	TGTGCCAGCAGTTTCGGGACTAGCCACAATGAGCAGTTCTTC	CASSFGTSHNEQFF
TRBV20-1	NA	TRBD1	TRBJ2-7	TGCAGTGCAAGAAACCTCCGGGACAGGGCCTACGAGCAGTACTTC	CSARNLRDRAYEQYF
TRBV20-1	NA	NA	TRBJ1-5	TGCAGTGCCCGAGACACCAATCAGCCCCAGCATTTT	CSARDTNQPQHF
TRBV6-1	NA	NA	TRBJ2-7	TGTGCCAGCAGTGAGACGGGACGGAGACCTCCATCCTACGAGCAGTACTTC	CASSETGRRPPSYEQYF
TRBV6-1	once	NA	TRBJ1-3	TGTGCCAGCAGCTCCGGGGGAAACACCATATATTTT	CASSSGGNTIYF
TRBV7-3	NA	NA	TRBJ2-5	TGTGCCAGCAGCTTAAGTCTGGGGGAGACCCAGTACTTC	CASSLSLGETQYF
TRBV6-2/TRBV6-3	few	NA	TRBJ1-1	TGTGCCAGCAGTTACCTTTATACCACTGAAGCTTTCTTT	CASSYLYTTEAFF
TRBV5-1	NA	TRBD1	TRBJ1-5	TGCGCCAGCGTATCGAGGGGGCCCCCCCCCCCCCCGCTACATTTT	CASVSRGPPPPPLHF
TRBV24-1	NA	NA	TRBJ2-5	TGTGCCACCAGTGATTCCGCATCCTTTGTGGAGACCCAGTACTTC	CATSDSASFVETQYF
TRBV20-1	NA	TRBD1	TRBJ1-4	TGCAGTGCTCCTATGAAACAGGGGGGGTTCGAAAAACTGTTTTTT	CSAPMKQGGFEKLFF
TRBV19	NA	NA	TRBJ2-3	TGTGCCAGTAGTATTCTGAGCCTCACAGATACGCAGTATTTT	CASSILSLTDTQYF
TRBV20-1	NA	NA	TRBJ2-5	TGCAGTGCTAACGACTATCAGGGAGAGACCCAGTACTTC	CSANDYQGETQYF
TRBV20-1	NA	NA	TRBJ1-4	TGCAGTGCTAGGTTGCTGACGGCAGGGTTTTTT	CSARLLTAGFF
TRBV28	NA	TRBD1	TRBJ2-2	TGTGCCAGCAGTTTGACAGGGCCGGACACCGGGGAGCTGTTTTTT	CASSLTGPDTGELFF